This is a list of T cell receptor beta chains from one sample in a study of Ad26.COV2.S vaccination and SARS-CoV-2 variants. Profiling relied on immunoSEQ multiplex PCR, and the TCRdb table lists in-frame clones only, not all of them. The data contain around 370,000 clones, about 90% of them singletons. Sequencing used peripheral blood, obtained after recovery from COVID-19. The receptors originated from a human donor who had recovered from COVID-19. CDR3s include the opening cysteine and the closing phenylalanine or tryptophan. D genes are given only for firm matches. Clone size is shown for a subset of rows, as once, few, many or a class of expanded clone.

V: TRBV9; D: -; size: -; length: 13; J: TRBJ1-1; DNA: TGTGCCAGCAGCCACCCCACGGGCAATGAAGCTTTCTTT; CDR3: CASSHPTGNEAFF
V: TRBV4-1; D: -; size: -; length: 15; J: TRBJ1-2; DNA: TGCGCCAGCAGCTATCCGGGACACCGCAACTATGGCTACACCTTC; CDR3: CASSYPGHRNYGYTF
V: TRBV5-1; D: -; size: -; length: 13; J: TRBJ1-6; DNA: TGCGCCAGCAGCCCCACGGGGGGTTCACCCCTCCACTTT; CDR3: CASSPTGGSPLHF
V: TRBV7-9; D: -; size: -; length: 11; J: TRBJ2-7; DNA: TGTGCCAGCAGCGTAATGTACGAGCAGTACTTC; CDR3: CASSVMYEQYF
V: TRBV12-3/TRBV12-4; D: TRBD1; size: -; length: 13; J: TRBJ1-1; DNA: TGTGCCAGCAGTCGTACAGGGGGCACTGAAGCTTTCTTT; CDR3: CASSRTGGTEAFF
V: TRBV2; D: TRBD1; size: few; length: 13; J: TRBJ1-5; DNA: TGTGCCAGCAGTCTACAGGGGAGGGAGCCCCAGCATTTT; CDR3: CASSLQGREPQHF
V: TRBV19; D: -; size: -; length: 15; J: TRBJ1-4; DNA: TGTGCCAGTAGTATAGGTACGGTCCGGGCCGGAAAACTGTTTTTT; CDR3: CASSIGTVRAGKLFF
V: TRBV10-3; D: -; size: -; length: 14; J: TRBJ2-2; DNA: TGTGCCATCAGTGAGGTCAGGGGATCCGGGGAGCTGTTTTTT; CDR3: CAISEVRGSGELFF
V: TRBV7-6; D: -; size: -; length: 12; J: TRBJ2-1; DNA: TGTGCCAGCAGCTCGACTAACAATGAGCAGTTCTTC; CDR3: CASSSTNNEQFF
V: TRBV9; D: -; size: -; length: 15; J: TRBJ2-5; DNA: TGTGCCAGCAGCGTAGTCACAGGGAATGGGGAGACCCAGTACTTC; CDR3: CASSVVTGNGETQYF
V: TRBV5-6; D: -; size: -; length: 14; J: TRBJ1-1; DNA: TGTGCCAGCAGCTTGGTGGCAGGGAACACTGAAGCTTTCTTT; CDR3: CASSLVAGNTEAFF
V: TRBV5-1; D: -; size: -; length: 12; J: TRBJ2-3; DNA: TGCGCCAGCAGGAGGGGCACAGATACGCAGTATTTT; CDR3: CASRRGTDTQYF
V: TRBV5-1; D: TRBD2; size: once; length: 16; J: TRBJ2-1; DNA: TGCGCCAGCAGCTTGGGACTAGCGGGGAGAAACAATGAGCAGTTCTTC; CDR3: CASSLGLAGRNNEQFF
V: TRBV19; D: -; size: -; length: 12; J: TRBJ1-2; DNA: TGTGCCAGTAGGGGGTCCCCCTATGGCTACACCTTC; CDR3: CASRGSPYGYTF
V: TRBV29-1; D: -; size: -; length: 12; J: TRBJ2-7; DNA: TGCAGCGTTGAAAGTAATGTCAACGAGCAGTACTTC; CDR3: CSVESNVNEQYF